Shown below are 32 T cell receptor beta chains from a single sample sequenced in a study of CD8 T cells in Susac syndrome. The authors reverse transcribed about 0.5 to 1 ug RNA with random hexamers. One entry per CDR3 protein, called by TCRdb with MiXCR from the immunoSEQ multiplex PCR reads. The sample has 77,000 or so distinct CDR3 sequences; about 95% are singletons. Sequences were obtained from CD8+ T cells from PBMCs. The receptors originated from a human donor with multiple sclerosis.

The chain recombines TRBV11-1 with TRBJ1-1; D gene ambiguous. The CDR3 length is 13 residues. The germline V and J ends were trimmed by 3 bases and 11 bases, with 16 bases remaining between them. Germline V CDR1 and CDR2: SGHAT, FQDESV (reference sequence). CDR3 DNA sequence: TGTGCCAGCAGCTTCTCCGGGGTTAAGAGGGCTTTCTTT. Its protein product is CASSFSGVKRAFF.

The rearrangement joins TRBV11-2 to TRBJ1-1; no reliable D call. Germline CDR1 is SGHAT and CDR2 is FQNNGV. The CDR3 sequence is 13 residues long. V lost 0 bases and J lost 10, with 12 bases in between. The CDR3 DNA reads TGTGCCAGCAGCTTAGATGTAGGTGGTGGAGCTTTCTTT. This gives the protein CASSLDVGGGAFF.

The chain is built from TRBV5-1 and TRBJ2-7; tentative D call: TRBD2 (5 bases). Trimming took 4 bases from V and 2 from J, leaving 10 bases between them. Germline V gene data show CDR1 as SGHRS and CDR2 as YFSETQ. CDR3 length equals 13 residues. The CDR3 nucleotides are TGCGCCAGCAGCGGACTCCCGCCCTACGAGCAGTACTTC. Its translation is CASSGLPPYEQYF.

The chain employs TRBV11-2 and TRBJ1-2, with no clear D. CDR3 length: 15 amino acids. From germline, CDR1 is SGHAT and CDR2 FQNNGV. V was trimmed by 5 bases and J by 7 bases, leaving 20 bases between them. CDR3: CASSPHTGGLRGYTF. In DNA form, the CDR3 reads TGTGCCAGCAGCCCCCACACCGGTGGGTTGCGTGGCTACACCTTC.

V usage is TRBV20-1 and J usage is TRBJ2-1; D possibly corresponds to TRBD2 (6 bases). The CDR3 length is 16 residues. Between the trimmed V and J ends, which lost 6 bases and 0 bases, there was a span of 18 bases. CDR1 DFQATT and CDR2 SNEGSKA come from the germline V gene (reference sequence). The CDR3 nucleotides are TGCAGTGCCCCGCTTTTCGGGAGCCCCTCCTACAATGAGCAGTTCTTC. Translated: CSAPLFGSPSYNEQFF.

This clonotype was found once. The rearrangement joins TRBV6-2 or TRBV6-3 to TRBJ2-7; D call uncertain. The CDR3 is made up of 14 amino acids. V was pared by 1 base and J by 3 bases, with 10 bases between. Germline CDR1 MNHEY, CDR2 SVGEGT. CDR3 in DNA: TGTGCCAGCAGTTACTTCGGCCCGAGCTACGAGCAGTACTTC. Encoded protein: CASSYFGPSYEQYF.

CDR3 region: CASTTLSGANVLTF. In DNA, the CDR3 is TGTGCCAGCACTACCCTGTCTGGGGCCAACGTCCTGACTTTC. The rearrangement links TRBV12-3 or TRBV12-4 to TRBJ2-6; D not certain. Trimming pared 7 bases from V and 1 base from J, leaving 8 bases between. CDR3 size: 14 residues.

V and J are TRBV5-1 and TRBJ2-7; D might be TRBD2 (5 bases). The CDR3 has 12 amino acids. V lost 1 base and J 6 bases, leaving 8 bases between the germline ends. Germline V lookup: CDR1 SGHRS, CDR2 YFSETQ. The CDR3 region is CASSLSAGEQYF. The CDR3 DNA follows: TGCGCCAGCAGCTTGAGCGCGGGCGAGCAGTACTTC.

This chain uses TRBV5-1 with TRBJ1-1; no firm D call. This CDR3 is 15 amino acids long. The ends were cut back, 0 bases at V and 2 bases at J, with 11 bases in the middle. CDR1 and CDR2 from the germline V gene are SGHRS and YFSETQ. CDR3 loop: CASSLGGYRNTEAFF. In nucleotides, the CDR3 is TGCGCCAGCAGCTTGGGGGGATACCGTAACACTGAAGCTTTCTTT.

Here the CDR3 DNA reads TGTGCCAGCACAACCCCAGGACTCGGCTACACCTTC. As protein: CASTTPGLGYTF. The chain employs TRBV6-2 or TRBV6-3 and TRBJ1-2; D remains ambiguous. Germline lookup yields CDR1 MNHEY and CDR2 SVGEGT. Trimming removed 7 bases at V and 8 bases at J, with 14 bases between. The CDR3 consists of 12 residues.

V is TRBV9 and J is TRBJ1-5, with D tentatively TRBD1 (5 bases). CDR3 size: 15 residues. V was clipped by 0 bases and J by 3 bases, with 10 bases between them. Germline V gene data show CDR1 as SGDLS and CDR2 as YYNGEE. CDR3 in amino acids: CASSVEGNFNQPQHF. The CDR3 DNA reads TGTGCCAGCAGCGTAGAGGGGAATTTCAATCAGCCCCAGCATTTT.

In the case of this clonotype: A junction end diverges from the germline sequence, so it may reflect a read error. The chain links TRBV29-1 to TRBJ2-2; D remains ambiguous. Germline V lookup: CDR1 SQVTM, CDR2 ANQGSEA. This CDR3 has 11 amino acids. CDR3 protein: CSVGWSGELFF. The CDR3 DNA reads as TGCAGTGTTGGTTGGTCCGGGGAGCTGTTTTTT.

This sequence joins TRBV2 and TRBJ2-3; TRBD2 agrees at 10 bases. This CDR3 comprises 14 residues. Germline lookup yields CDR1 SNHLY and CDR2 FYNNEI. Germline trimming cut 5 bases from V and 3 bases from J; bases unmatched to any gene: 2. The CDR3 sequence is CASSTSGETDTQYF. The CDR3 DNA reads TGTGCCAGCAGTACTAGCGGGGAAACAGATACGCAGTATTTT. The full variable domain, completed using reference TRBV2 and TRBJ2-3, is EPEVTQTPSHQVTQMGQEVILRCVPISNHLYFYWYRQILGQKVEFLVSFYNNEISEKSEIFDDQFSVERPDGSNFTLKIRSTKLEDSAMYFCASSTSGETDTQYFGPGTRLTVL.

The rearrangement joins TRBV15 to TRBJ2-7; 7 positions match TRBD1. Germline CDR1 LNHNV, CDR2 YYDKDF (reference sequence). The CDR3 is 14 amino acids. The V and J ends lost 4 bases and 0 bases, in that order; junction bases with no gene match: 3. In DNA form, the CDR3 reads TGTGCCACCAGCATCGGGACAGACTCCTACGAGCAGTACTTC. Translated: CATSIGTDSYEQYF.

The rearrangement joins TRBV12-3 or TRBV12-4 to TRBJ1-5; 11 positions match TRBD1. V gave up 6 bases and J gave up 6 bases; unmatched junction bases: 7. The CDR3 spans 15 residues. The CDR3 reads CASSPGTGGGQPQHF. DNA of the CDR3: TGTGCCAGCAGCCCCGGGACAGGGGGGGGTCAGCCCCAGCATTTT.

This clonotype was detected only a few times. The chain has TRBV12-3 or TRBV12-4 and TRBJ2-5; 7 bases align to TRBD2. The ends lost 5 bases at V and 4 bases at J; junction bases unmatched: 4. The CDR3 spans 13 residues. CDR3 bases: TGTGCCAGCAGTCCCGGGACTACAGAGACCCAGTACTTC. Translating gives CASSPGTTETQYF.

V and J are TRBV5-6 and TRBJ1-2, with D hard to call. This CDR3 comprises 13 residues. Germline CDR1 and CDR2: SGHDT and YYEEEE. Trimming pared 4 bases from V and 7 bases from J, leaving 14 bases between. In DNA, the CDR3 is TGTGCCAGCAGCCCTCTAAGTCTGGCTGGCTACACCTTC. This codes for CASSPLSLAGYTF.

V usage is TRBV27 and J usage is TRBJ1-1; D not resolved. The germline CDR1 and CDR2 sequences are MNHEY and SMNVEV (reference sequence). The CDR3 loop spans 14 amino acids. The ends were cut back, 5 bases at V and 4 bases at J, with 14 bases in the middle. The CDR3 bases are TGTGCCAGCAGTCCGAAGGCAGGATTCACTGAAGCTTTCTTT. Amino acids: CASSPKAGFTEAFF.

The chain joins TRBV4-1 to TRBJ2-3; D not resolved. This CDR3 spans 14 amino acids. Trimming shortened V by 4 bases and J by 4 bases, and 12 bases separated the two germline ends. CDR1 and CDR2 from the germline V gene are MGHRA and YSYEKL. The CDR3 nucleotides are TGCGCCAGCAGCCTAGTGACATCGCCAGATACGCAGTATTTT. Its translation is CASSLVTSPDTQYF.

The V call is TRBV4-1, the J call TRBJ2-5; TRBD2 matches at 10 bases. The CDR3 totals 17 residues. CDR1 MGHRA and CDR2 YSYEKL come from the germline V gene. Unmatched junction bases numbered 8, after V lost 2 bases and J lost 2 bases. The CDR3 coding sequence is TGCGCCAGCAGCCAACCCAAGGGACTAGCGCGTCAAGAGACCCAGTACTTC. Encoded protein: CASSQPKGLARQETQYF.

This clonotype showed up just a few times. The chain couples TRBV6-1 to TRBJ2-3; tentative D call: TRBD2 (6 bases). The length of the CDR3 is 15 residues. The germline V and J ends were trimmed by 6 bases and 1 base, with 14 bases remaining between them. Germline CDR1 and CDR2: MNHNS and SASEGT. CDR3 bases: TGTGCCAGCAGCCTCCAAGTAGCGGGCACAGATACGCAGTATTTT. It translates to CASSLQVAGTDTQYF.

The rearrangement joins TRBV7-9 to TRBJ2-7; 9 positions agree with TRBD2. The CDR3 is 16 residues long. With V trimmed by 5 bases and J by 1 base, 9 bases remained unmatched. Germline assignment: CDR1 SEHNR and CDR2 FQNEAQ (reference sequence). As DNA, the CDR3 is TGTGCCAGCAGCCTTGCTGTAGCGGGGGATTCCTACGAGCAGTACTTC. As protein: CASSLAVAGDSYEQYF.

This rearrangement joins TRBV2 to TRBJ2-3; 8 bases match TRBD2. CDR3 length equals 15 residues. Germline V gene sequence: CDR1 SNHLY, CDR2 FYNNEI. J gave up 2 bases and V 5 bases, and 6 bases lay outside the gene matches. CDR3 region: CASSQRLAYTDTQYF. CDR3 DNA sequence: TGTGCCAGCAGTCAAAGACTAGCGTACACAGATACGCAGTATTTT.

In DNA form, the CDR3 reads TGTGCCAGCAGCTCGGCGGGGGCGTTCATGTTCAATGAGCAGTTCTTC. Its protein product is CASSSAGAFMFNEQFF. The chain employs TRBV5-6 and TRBJ2-1; maybe TRBD2 (7 bases). V was clipped by 3 bases and J by 6 bases, with 19 bases between them. This CDR3 is built from 16 residues. Looked up from germline, CDR1 is SGHDT and CDR2 is YYEEEE.

J is TRBJ2-1 and V is TRBV18; D remains unclear. Trimming left V 3 bases short and J 3 bases short, with 6 bases between. Germline V gene sequence: CDR1 KGHSH, CDR2 LQKENI. CDR3 length: 13 amino acids. This CDR3 reads CASSPAVYNEQFF. The CDR3 DNA sequence: TGTGCCAGCTCACCCGCAGTCTACAATGAGCAGTTCTTC.

J is TRBJ1-1 and V is TRBV7-2, with no clear D. V lost 2 bases and J 4 bases, leaving 2 bases between the germline ends. CDR3 length equals 11 residues. CDR1 SGHTA and CDR2 FQGNSA come from the germline V gene. This CDR3 is CASSLITEAFF. CDR3 sequence (DNA): TGTGCCAGCAGCTTAATCACTGAAGCTTTCTTT.

The chain links TRBV20-1 to TRBJ1-2, with D possibly matching TRBD1 (5 bases). The CDR3 extends over 13 amino acids. Trimming took 0 bases from V and 3 from J, leaving 8 bases between them. From germline, CDR1 is DFQATT and CDR2 SNEGSKA (reference sequence). The CDR3, as DNA: TGCAGTGCTAGAGATTTGGGGGACTATGGCTACACCTTC. Protein: CSARDLGDYGYTF.

The chain recombines TRBV12-3 or TRBV12-4 with TRBJ2-5; the D call may be TRBD1 or TRBD2 (5 bases each). The V end lost 7 bases, the J end lost 6 bases, and 15 bases lay between the germline ends. This CDR3 comprises 13 residues. CDR3 sequence (DNA): TGTGCCAGCACCCCGGGGCCCCAGCAGACCCAGTACTTC. Protein: CASTPGPQQTQYF.

The chain uses TRBV4-3 and TRBJ2-7; 10 positions agree with TRBD1. J lost 4 bases, V lost 0 bases, and 3 bases had no gene match. This CDR3 is 15 amino acids long. CDR1 and CDR2 from the germline V gene are LGHNA and YSLEER. The CDR3 region is CASSQDGTGVYEQYF. CDR3 DNA sequence: TGCGCCAGCAGCCAAGACGGGACAGGGGTATACGAGCAGTACTTC.

The chain joins TRBV7-2 to TRBJ2-1; D unresolved. Germline CDR1 is SGHTA and CDR2 is FQGNSA. Trimming cost V 4 bases and J 5 bases, with 9 bases left between them. The CDR3 is 13 amino acids. CDR3 residues: CASSWGSHNEQFF. For the CDR3, the DNA is TGTGCCAGCAGCTGGGGTTCCCACAATGAGCAGTTCTTC.

J is TRBJ2-2 and V is TRBV29-1; no clear D. Germline V gene data show CDR1 as SQVTM and CDR2 as ANQGSEA. The V end was cut by 3 bases, the J end by 6 bases, with 8 bases between. The length of the CDR3 is 12 residues. The CDR3 nucleotides read TGCAGCGTTGAGATGAATGCCGGGGAGCTGTTTTTT. Its translation is CSVEMNAGELFF.

This sequence joins TRBV6-2 or TRBV6-3 and TRBJ2-2; D is unclear. V dropped 10 bases and J dropped 1 base, with 10 bases sitting between them. CDR1 and CDR2 (germline): MNHEY, SVGEGT. This CDR3 is 13 amino acids long. This chain's CDR3 is CAILAKNTGELFF. Here the CDR3 DNA reads TGTGCCATCCTGGCCAAGAACACCGGGGAGCTGTTTTTT.